Shown below are 23 T cell receptor beta chains from a single sample sequenced in a study of T cells in pancreatic ductal adenocarcinoma. The table came from immunoSEQ multiplex PCR; TCRdb's copy has only in-frame clones and leaves some out. Seen here are under 30,000 clones, approximately 90% observed once, and the top ten hold more than 2%. The selected patients with pancreatic ductal adenocarcinoma had surgery but no neoadjuvant therapy. Sequencing was done on a sample of PBMCs. The receptor set was obtained from a human donor with pancreatic ductal adenocarcinoma.

This chain links TRBV27 with TRBJ2-7, with D tentatively TRBD1 or TRBD2 (6 bases each). Looked up from germline, CDR1 is MNHEY and CDR2 is SMNVEV (reference sequence). Trimming took off 8 bases at V and 13 bases at J, with 21 bases between the two ends. This CDR3 has 12 residues. The CDR3 region has the DNA TGTGCCAGCTCCACCCCCGGGGGCGTATTTTACTTC. Translated, it gives CASSTPGGVFYF.

This clone was detected only once. The chain carries TRBV9 and TRBJ2-1; TRBD2 might be the D (5 bases). CDR1 and CDR2 from the germline V gene are SGDLS and YYNGEE. The CDR3 extends over 17 amino acids. V shed 4 bases and J shed 8 bases, with 25 bases lying between them. The CDR3, as DNA: TGTGCCAGCAGCTCTAGTAAGGGCGTGGCGGGTCGGGATGAGCAGTTCTTC. Its protein product is CASSSSKGVAGRDEQFF.

The rearrangement links TRBV5-1 to TRBJ2-1, with no clear D. The CDR3 is made up of 13 amino acids. The ends were cut back, 0 bases at V and 4 bases at J, with 5 bases in the middle. Germline V gene lookup returns CDR1 SGHRS and CDR2 YFSETQ. CDR3 residues: CASSLATYNEQFF. CDR3 in DNA: TGCGCCAGCAGCTTGGCCACATACAATGAGCAGTTCTTC.

The J gene is TRBJ1-1, the V gene TRBV7-6; 10 nucleotides line up with TRBD1. The J segment lost 5 bases and the V segment lost 5 bases, leaving 8 bases of the junction unmatched. Germline loops: CDR1 SGHVS, CDR2 FNYEAQ. There are 15 residues in the CDR3. The DNA of the CDR3 is TGTGCCAGCAGCGACCTGACAGGGGGCAAGACTGAAGCTTTCTTT. It encodes CASSDLTGGKTEAFF.

This clone was seen only a few times. V usage is TRBV9 and J usage is TRBJ2-1, with 9 nucleotides matching TRBD2. The trim removed 4 bases at V and 12 bases at J, leaving 5 bases unmatched. Germline CDR1 and CDR2: SGDLS and YYNGEE. There are 12 residues in the CDR3. In nucleotides, the CDR3 is TGTGCCAGCAGCCACCTAGCGGGGCCGCAGTTCTTC. The encoded protein is CASSHLAGPQFF.

The chain couples TRBV27 to TRBJ2-7; TRBD2 might be the D (5 bases). This CDR3 is built from 13 residues. Germline V lookup: CDR1 MNHEY, CDR2 SMNVEV (reference sequence). V was cut by 3 bases and J by 0 bases, with 6 bases left in between. The CDR3 coding sequence is TGTGCCAGCAGTTTCGGGGTCTCCTACGAGCAGTACTTC. It yields the protein CASSFGVSYEQYF.

The chain couples TRBV27 to TRBJ2-7; D remains unclear. Per the germline V gene, CDR1 is MNHEY and CDR2 is SMNVEV (reference sequence). V lost 0 bases, J lost 3 bases, and 9 bases lay in between. The CDR3 covers 14 residues. Here the CDR3 reads CASSLSGRRYEQYF. CDR3 bases: TGTGCCAGCAGTTTATCAGGGCGTCGCTACGAGCAGTACTTC.

The chain is built from TRBV4-3 and TRBJ1-1, with D possibly matching TRBD1 (5 bases). V was cut by 0 bases and J by 4 bases, with 9 bases left in between. This CDR3 contains 14 residues. Germline CDR1 and CDR2: LGHNA and YSLEER. The CDR3 reads CASSQDGAGTEAFF. DNA for the CDR3: TGCGCCAGCAGCCAAGACGGGGCGGGCACTGAAGCTTTCTTT.

The J gene is TRBJ2-1, the V gene TRBV5-1, with TRBD2 as a possible D gene (5 bases). V was trimmed by 1 base and J by 4 bases, leaving 15 bases between them. CDR1 SGHRS and CDR2 YFSETQ come from the germline V gene. The CDR3 has 16 amino acids. Here the CDR3 reads CASSLPTKPEYNEQFF. The CDR3, as DNA: TGCGCCAGCAGCTTGCCGACTAAGCCTGAGTACAATGAGCAGTTCTTC.

The chain joins TRBV27 to TRBJ1-2, with D unresolved. Germline assignment: CDR1 MNHEY and CDR2 SMNVEV (reference sequence). Trimming removed 2 bases from V and 4 bases from J, with 14 bases in between. The CDR3 spans 15 residues. For the CDR3, the DNA is TGTGCCAGCAGTTTAGAGGCGGCTTACCCCTATGGCTACACCTTC. It specifies CASSLEAAYPYGYTF.

In this sample, this clone turned up once. V gene TRBV9 combines with J gene TRBJ2-1, with D tentatively TRBD2 (6 bases). Germline CDR1 is SGDLS and CDR2 is YYNGEE. This CDR3 spans 13 amino acids. V lost 4 bases, J lost 3 bases, and 8 bases lay in between. The CDR3 DNA reads TGTGCCAGCAGCACTAGCTACTACAATGAGCAGTTCTTC. Its protein product is CASSTSYYNEQFF.

In its sample, this clone was seen a few times. The chain has TRBV5-8 and TRBJ2-3, with D possibly TRBD2 on 6 matching bases. From germline, CDR1 is SGHTS and CDR2 YDEGEE. With 3 bases removed from V and 5 bases from J, the gap between germline ends came to 10 bases. The CDR3 extends over 13 amino acids. The CDR3 region is CASSWRVGDTQYF. CDR3 DNA: TGTGCCAGCAGCTGGAGGGTGGGAGATACGCAGTATTTT.

The chain employs TRBV28 and TRBJ1-3, with TRBD1 identical over 9 bases. Per the germline V gene, CDR1 is MDHEN and CDR2 is SYDVKM. The CDR3 runs to 15 residues. J was trimmed by 4 bases and V by 5 bases; bases with no gene match: 6. The CDR3 sequence: CASSPQGAKGNTIYF. Written as DNA, the CDR3 is TGTGCCAGCAGTCCACAGGGGGCGAAGGGAAACACCATATATTTT. Together with reference TRBV28 and TRBJ1-3, the CDR3 gives the full variable domain: DVKVTQSSRYLVKRTGEKVFLECVQDMDHENMFWYRQDPGLGLRLIYFSYDVKMKEKGDIPEGYSVSREKKERFSLILESASTNQTSMYLCASSPQGAKGNTIYFGEGSWLTVV.

V and J are TRBV11-2 and TRBJ2-7; D is possibly TRBD2 (5 bases). The CDR3 loop spans 16 amino acids. The V gene lost 1 base and the J gene lost 0 bases, with 13 bases spanning the gap. Germline V gene sequence: CDR1 SGHAT, CDR2 FQNNGV. The CDR3 region is CASSLVGNSYSYEQYF. The CDR3, as DNA: TGTGCCAGCAGCTTAGTCGGGAACAGCTACTCCTACGAGCAGTACTTC.

The sample holds a few counts of this clone. The rearrangement joins TRBV28 to TRBJ1-6; D is unclear. This CDR3 comprises 13 residues. Per the germline V gene, CDR1 is MDHEN and CDR2 is SYDVKM. V was trimmed by 6 bases and J by 6 bases, leaving 9 bases between them. Written as DNA, the CDR3 is TGTGCCAGCAGCCCCCCTCTTAATTCACCCCTCCACTTT. Protein product: CASSPPLNSPLHF.

The chain joins TRBV7-2 to TRBJ2-7, with TRBD1 matching over 9 bases. Germline CDR1 SGHTA, CDR2 FQGNSA. This CDR3 region has 17 residues. Unmatched junction bases numbered 12, after V lost 0 bases and J lost 6 bases. CDR3 in DNA: TGTGCCAGCAGCTTAGCGGGGACAGGGAGTCTATTGTTCGAGCAGTACTTC. Its protein product is CASSLAGTGSLLFEQYF.

In DNA form, the CDR3 reads TGTGCCAGCAGTGAAGTAGCGTTCACCGGGGAGCTGTTTTTT. Protein product: CASSEVAFTGELFF. V usage is TRBV2 and J usage is TRBJ2-2; possibly TRBD2 for D (5 bases). This CDR3 spans 14 amino acids. Between the trimmed V and J ends, which lost 1 base and 4 bases, there was a span of 7 bases. The germline gives CDR1 SNHLY, CDR2 FYNNEI.

This clone was picked up one time. The gene calls are TRBV14 and TRBJ2-3, with D unclear. The V gene's germline CDR1 is SGHDN and CDR2 FVKESK. This CDR3 comprises 15 residues. V lost 4 bases and J lost 1, with 12 bases in between. CDR3 in DNA: TGTGCCAGCAGCCCGCCCGGGCTACGCACAGATACGCAGTATTTT. Its protein product is CASSPPGLRTDTQYF.

V usage is TRBV19 and J usage is TRBJ2-5; maybe TRBD2 (6 bases). The V end was cut by 5 bases, the J end by 4 bases, with 11 bases between. This CDR3 has 13 amino acids. Germline V gives CDR1 LNHDA, CDR2 SQIVND (reference sequence). In DNA, the CDR3 is TGTGCCAGTAGTTTGCGGGGAGGAGAGACCCAGTACTTC. Residues: CASSLRGGETQYF.

The chain combines TRBV28 with TRBJ1-2, with TRBD1 as a possible D gene (5 bases). Germline V CDR1 and CDR2: MDHEN, SYDVKM. The V end lost 8 bases, the J end lost 4 bases, and 14 bases lay between the germline ends. The CDR3 runs to 13 residues. CDR3 sequence reads: CASELTAGYGYTF. CDR3 in DNA: TGTGCCAGCGAACTGACAGCAGGCTATGGCTACACCTTC.

This clone was counted a single time. V gene TRBV9 combines with J gene TRBJ2-1; TRBD2 matches at 8 bases. The J segment lost 9 bases and the V segment lost 1 base, leaving 12 bases of the junction unmatched. CDR1 is SGDLS, CDR2 YYNGEE, per germline. The CDR3 length is 16 residues. DNA of the CDR3: TGTGCCAGCAGCGTATCCGCGGGAGGTTCTACAAGTGAGCAGTTCTTC. Residues: CASSVSAGGSTSEQFF.

The sample holds a few counts of this clone. The chain joins TRBV6-6 to TRBJ1-2; 7 nucleotides agree with TRBD1. The CDR3 spans 13 residues. Germline lookup yields CDR1 MNHNY and CDR2 SVGAGI (reference sequence). Losses at the gene ends were 5 bases for V and 5 bases for J; bases not matched to a gene: 5. The CDR3 reads CASSPGQTYGYTF. The CDR3 DNA reads TGTGCCAGCAGTCCGGGACAGACTTATGGCTACACCTTC.

V usage is TRBV11-2 and J usage is TRBJ1-1; 8 bases are shared with TRBD1. This CDR3 region has 15 residues. Germline assignment: CDR1 SGHAT and CDR2 FQNNGV. Unmatched junction bases numbered 9, after V lost 5 bases and J lost 4 bases. CDR3 sequence (DNA): TGTGCCAGCAGCCCACTCCAGGGGGCGCGCACTGAAGCTTTCTTT. It encodes CASSPLQGARTEAFF.